This T cell receptor beta chain was found in a study of OX40 agonist ivuxolimab in advanced cancers. Across the whole study: Ivuxolimab was administered intravenously to patients at 0.01 to 10 mg/kg every 2 weeks. Under the entry rules, prior anti-PD-1, anti-PD-L1 or anti-CTLA-4 therapy was allowed, and more than 35% had some. Findings and limits, study-wide: In the expanded peripheral T cells, antigen specificity was never determined. CD4+ and CD8+ blood T cells expanded clonally by week 6 at 0.1 to 3.0 mg/kg.

This clone turned up a few times. Its antigen is not identified. The repertoire was sequenced with immunoSEQ multiplex PCR; TCRdb's copy has only in-frame clones and lacks some. Of about 84,000 clones listed, around nine tenths are singletons. The V gene's germline CDR1 is GTSNPN and CDR2 SVGIG (reference sequence). The CDR3 sequence is 16 residues long. Between the trimmed V and J ends, which lost 1 base and 5 bases, there was a span of 17 bases. This TCR came from an adult with an advanced solid tumor such as melanoma, head and neck, liver or kidney cancer. Sequencing used CD4+ or CD8+ T cells sorted from blood, obtained in a trial of the OX40 agonist ivuxolimab. This chain joins TRBV30 and TRBJ1-4; no firm D call. CDR3 sequence reads: CAWSEGKQTSNEKLFF. CDR3 bases: TGTGCCTGGAGTGAAGGGAAACAGACGTCGAATGAAAAACTGTTTTTT. Full variable domain (remainder filled in from reference TRBV30 and TRBJ1-4): SQTIHQWPATLVQPVGSPLSLECTVEGTSNPNLYWYRQAAGRGLQLLFYSVGIGQISSEVPQNLSASRPQDRQFILSSKKLLLSDSGFYLCAWSEGKQTSNEKLFFGSGTQLSVL.